The text below deals with one T cell receptor beta chain. The antigen remains unidentified. This specimen comes from a study of T cell responses to AZD1222 COVID-19 vaccine. Findings of the study overall: The donor cohort was predominantly white British with a female majority, and clonal diversity may have been underestimated.

Timing groups of about 4 and about 12 weeks for second doses were pooled. The repertoire was sequenced with immunoSEQ multiplex PCR; TCRdb's copy has only in-frame clones and lacks some. The sample contains 100,000 or so clones, nearly 90% of which appear only once. The V and J ends lost 5 bases and 8 bases, in that order; junction bases with no gene match: 24. Germline CDR1 SNHLY, CDR2 FYNNEI. There are 21 residues in the CDR3. This receptor was taken from an adult who received the AZD1222 COVID-19 vaccine. V is TRBV2 and J is TRBJ1-4; the match to TRBD1 covers 12 bases. The input for sequencing was peripheral blood, taken 28 days after the second AZD1222 dose. This chain's CDR3 is CASSTQAGTGGSRAHGEKLFF. The CDR3 nucleotides read TGTGCCAGCAGTACGCAAGCCGGGACAGGGGGCTCGAGGGCGCATGGGGAAAAACTGTTTTTT.